This T cell receptor (beta chain) stems from a study of blood T cell repertoires in COVID-19. Study-level background: There were acute and convalescent COVID-19 samples, and they came from the United States, Italy and Spain.

The germline CDR1 and CDR2 sequences are SNHLY and FYNNEI. The CDR3 loop spans 13 amino acids. The trim removed 6 bases at V and 5 bases at J, leaving 4 bases unmatched. Assay: immunoSEQ multiplex PCR; the TCRdb copy retains only in-frame clones and omits some. The sample includes approximately 280,000 clones, around 88% seen only once; the top ten take 6% to 7%. This chain joins TRBV2 and TRBJ2-5; 9 bases line up with TRBD1. The sequencing input was PBMCs or T cells enriched from blood (not recorded which). The origin of this receptor is a woman aged 40 to 50 who had recovered from COVID-19. The CDR3 DNA reads as TGTGCCAGCAGCGACAGGGGGGGCGAGACCCAGTACTTC. Translation gives CASSDRGGETQYF.